A selection of T cell receptor beta chains follows, all from one sample in a study of radiation and T cells in renal cell carcinoma. The assay was immunoSEQ multiplex PCR, and TCRdb's table has in-frame clones only and misses some. Seen here are 130,000 to 150,000 clones, roughly 90% observed once, and the top ten hold 17%. The sequencing used blood, collected from a patient whose treatment included radiotherapy and nephrectomy. The source of these receptors is a woman aged 50 to 60 with renal cell carcinoma. Each CDR3 is given with its conserved first and last residue. The D gene is left open where the match is weak. Clone size is shown for a subset of rows, as once, few, many or a class of expanded clone.

clone size: -
J gene: TRBJ1-5
D gene: -
V gene: TRBV13
CDR3 protein: CASSRMVTGNSNQPQHF
CDR3 DNA: TGTGCCAGCAGCCGTATGGTTACAGGGAATAGCAATCAGCCCCAGCATTTT

clone size: once
J gene: TRBJ2-6
D gene: -
V gene: TRBV2
CDR3 protein: CASSDGPSSGSGANVLTF
CDR3 DNA: TGTGCCAGCAGTGACGGCCCCTCAAGTGGCTCTGGGGCCAACGTCCTGACTTTC

clone size: -
J gene: TRBJ1-2
D gene: TRBD1
V gene: TRBV11-2
CDR3 protein: CASSLGQGQGYTF
CDR3 DNA: TGTGCCAGCAGCTTAGGACAGGGTCAGGGCTACACCTTC

clone size: -
J gene: TRBJ1-1
D gene: TRBD1
V gene: TRBV9
CDR3 protein: CASSVGDSYMNTEAFF
CDR3 DNA: TGTGCCAGCAGCGTAGGGGACAGTTACATGAACACTGAAGCTTTCTTT

clone size: -
J gene: TRBJ2-2
D gene: TRBD2
V gene: TRBV4-3
CDR3 protein: CASSRGLAPGELFF
CDR3 DNA: TGCGCCAGCAGCCGAGGACTAGCGCCCGGGGAGCTGTTTTTT

clone size: -
J gene: TRBJ2-3
D gene: -
V gene: TRBV5-1
CDR3 protein: CASSLWRGTDTQYF
CDR3 DNA: TGCGCCAGCAGCCTCTGGAGGGGCACAGATACGCAGTATTTT

clone size: once
J gene: TRBJ1-4
D gene: -
V gene: TRBV7-6
CDR3 protein: CASGTTPNEKLFF
CDR3 DNA: TGTGCCTCGGGGACAACTCCGAATGAAAAACTGTTTTTT

clone size: -
J gene: TRBJ2-3
D gene: -
V gene: TRBV19
CDR3 protein: CASRNTKLDGADTQYF
CDR3 DNA: TGTGCCAGTAGGAATACAAAACTCGACGGGGCAGATACGCAGTATTTT

clone size: -
J gene: TRBJ2-7
D gene: TRBD1
V gene: TRBV11-3
CDR3 protein: CASSPGQGGEQYF
CDR3 DNA: TGTGCCAGCAGCCCTGGACAGGGGGGGGAGCAGTACTTC

clone size: -
J gene: TRBJ2-1
D gene: TRBD1
V gene: TRBV10-3
CDR3 protein: CAITRDRGTYEQFF
CDR3 DNA: TGTGCCATCACACGGGACAGGGGGACCTATGAGCAGTTCTTC

clone size: -
J gene: TRBJ2-7
D gene: TRBD2
V gene: TRBV5-1
CDR3 protein: CASSAGGKNEQYF
CDR3 DNA: TGCGCCAGCAGCGCGGGGGGTAAGAACGAGCAGTACTTC

clone size: -
J gene: TRBJ2-1
D gene: TRBD1
V gene: TRBV10-1
CDR3 protein: CASSESTGGSNEQFF
CDR3 DNA: TGCGCCAGCAGTGAGTCGACAGGGGGCAGTAATGAGCAGTTCTTC

clone size: -
J gene: TRBJ2-1
D gene: TRBD1
V gene: TRBV7-2
CDR3 protein: CASSLDRGRHNEQFF
CDR3 DNA: TGTGCCAGCAGCTTAGACAGGGGGAGGCACAATGAGCAGTTCTTC

clone size: -
J gene: TRBJ1-2
D gene: -
V gene: TRBV19
CDR3 protein: CASSIGGGDGYTF
CDR3 DNA: TGTGCCAGTAGTATAGGGGGCGGTGATGGCTACACCTTC

clone size: -
J gene: TRBJ1-5
D gene: TRBD1
V gene: TRBV7-2
CDR3 protein: CASSKTGGNQPQHF
CDR3 DNA: TGTGCCAGCAGCAAAACAGGGGGAAATCAGCCCCAGCATTTT

clone size: -
J gene: TRBJ2-7
D gene: -
V gene: TRBV6-6
CDR3 protein: CASSRQHYEQYF
CDR3 DNA: TGTGCCAGCAGTAGACAGCACTACGAGCAGTACTTC

clone size: once
J gene: TRBJ2-3
D gene: TRBD1
V gene: TRBV5-6
CDR3 protein: CASSRPGGGTDTQYF
CDR3 DNA: TGTGCCAGCAGCCGACCAGGGGGAGGCACAGATACGCAGTATTTT

clone size: -
J gene: TRBJ2-3
D gene: -
V gene: TRBV15
CDR3 protein: CATSREGRAADTQYF
CDR3 DNA: TGTGCCACCAGCAGGGAGGGGCGGGCGGCAGATACGCAGTATTTT

clone size: -
J gene: TRBJ2-2
D gene: TRBD1
V gene: TRBV6-1
CDR3 protein: CASRIGQGSTGELFF
CDR3 DNA: TGTGCCAGCAGGATAGGACAGGGGAGCACCGGGGAGCTGTTTTTT

clone size: -
J gene: TRBJ1-4
D gene: TRBD1
V gene: TRBV6-5
CDR3 protein: CASGDRGRNEKLFF
CDR3 DNA: TGTGCCAGCGGGGACAGGGGCCGAAATGAAAAACTGTTTTTT

clone size: once
J gene: TRBJ1-1
D gene: TRBD1
V gene: TRBV11-2
CDR3 protein: CASSLSSSGTGLNTEAFF
CDR3 DNA: TGTGCCAGCAGCTTAAGTAGTTCCGGGACAGGCTTGAACACTGAAGCTTTCTTT

clone size: -
J gene: TRBJ2-5
D gene: -
V gene: TRBV19
CDR3 protein: CASSMMRGQETQYF
CDR3 DNA: TGTGCCAGTAGTATGATGAGAGGGCAAGAGACCCAGTACTTC

clone size: -
J gene: TRBJ1-2
D gene: TRBD1
V gene: TRBV10-3
CDR3 protein: CAISETTGAVDGYTF
CDR3 DNA: TGTGCCATCAGTGAGACCACAGGGGCAGTCGATGGCTACACCTTC

clone size: -
J gene: TRBJ2-5
D gene: -
V gene: TRBV6-1
CDR3 protein: CASLQGRGRRETQYF
CDR3 DNA: TGTGCCAGCCTCCAGGGGCGGGGGCGCAGAGAGACCCAGTACTTC

clone size: -
J gene: TRBJ2-7
D gene: -
V gene: TRBV28
CDR3 protein: CASLRGSYEQYF
CDR3 DNA: TGTGCCAGCCTTCGGGGATCCTACGAGCAGTACTTC

clone size: -
J gene: TRBJ2-1
D gene: -
V gene: TRBV20-1
CDR3 protein: CSRALDFTQFF
CDR3 DNA: TGCAGTCGAGCACTTGACTTTACGCAGTTCTTC

clone size: once
J gene: TRBJ2-7
D gene: TRBD2
V gene: TRBV27
CDR3 protein: CASSLKPVLAAYEQYF
CDR3 DNA: TGTGCCAGCAGTTTAAAGCCTGTCCTAGCGGCCTACGAGCAGTACTTC

clone size: -
J gene: TRBJ2-5
D gene: TRBD1
V gene: TRBV5-1
CDR3 protein: CASSSGTGDGQETQYF
CDR3 DNA: TGCGCCAGCAGCTCGGGGACAGGGGACGGCCAAGAGACCCAGTACTTC

clone size: few
J gene: TRBJ2-2
D gene: -
V gene: TRBV10-1
CDR3 protein: CASGSSGGELFF
CDR3 DNA: TGCGCCAGCGGGTCGTCAGGCGGGGAGCTGTTTTTT

clone size: -
J gene: TRBJ2-7
D gene: -
V gene: TRBV20-1
CDR3 protein: CSARIPYEQYF
CDR3 DNA: TGCAGTGCTAGGATCCCCTACGAGCAGTACTTC

clone size: -
J gene: TRBJ2-7
D gene: TRBD1
V gene: TRBV9
CDR3 protein: CASSVGVGGYYEQYF
CDR3 DNA: TGTGCCAGCAGCGTAGGCGTAGGGGGCTACTACGAGCAGTACTTC

clone size: -
J gene: TRBJ2-3
D gene: TRBD2
V gene: TRBV19
CDR3 protein: CASSMTSGGGTDTQYF
CDR3 DNA: TGTGCCAGTAGTATGACGAGTGGGGGGGGCACAGATACGCAGTATTTT

clone size: -
J gene: TRBJ1-2
D gene: TRBD1
V gene: TRBV6-4
CDR3 protein: CASSAYYGQAAGDGYTF
CDR3 DNA: TGTGCCAGCAGTGCCTACTACGGACAGGCAGCAGGGGATGGCTACACCTTC

clone size: -
J gene: TRBJ2-1
D gene: -
V gene: TRBV7-2
CDR3 protein: CASGRNYNEQFF
CDR3 DNA: TGTGCCAGCGGGAGGAACTACAATGAGCAGTTCTTC

clone size: -
J gene: TRBJ1-1
D gene: -
V gene: TRBV7-9
CDR3 protein: CASSAAGGRSAFF
CDR3 DNA: TGTGCCAGCAGCGCGGCGGGGGGCCGTTCGGCTTTCTTT

clone size: -
J gene: TRBJ1-1
D gene: -
V gene: TRBV10-3
CDR3 protein: CAVGGVLNTEAFF
CDR3 DNA: TGTGCCGTTGGGGGGGTGTTGAACACTGAAGCTTTCTTT

clone size: -
J gene: TRBJ1-4
D gene: -
V gene: TRBV18
CDR3 protein: CASSPEGATNEKLFF
CDR3 DNA: TGTGCCAGCTCACCGGAGGGCGCGACTAATGAAAAACTGTTTTTT

clone size: -
J gene: TRBJ1-1
D gene: -
V gene: TRBV7-6
CDR3 protein: CASSPRMFLNTEAFF
CDR3 DNA: TGTGCCAGCAGCCCTCGGATGTTTTTGAACACTGAAGCTTTCTTT

clone size: few
J gene: TRBJ2-5
D gene: TRBD2
V gene: TRBV6-6
CDR3 protein: CASIPREGLETQYF
CDR3 DNA: TGTGCCAGCATACCCCGGGAGGGCCTAGAGACCCAGTACTTC

clone size: -
J gene: TRBJ2-5
D gene: -
V gene: TRBV9
CDR3 protein: CASSVAGSGETQYF
CDR3 DNA: TGTGCCAGCAGCGTAGCAGGTAGCGGAGAGACCCAGTACTTC

clone size: -
J gene: TRBJ2-5
D gene: TRBD2
V gene: TRBV7-9
CDR3 protein: CASSLLAGGPKETQYF
CDR3 DNA: TGTGCCAGCAGCTTACTAGCGGGAGGGCCCAAGGAGACCCAGTACTTC

clone size: -
J gene: TRBJ2-3
D gene: -
V gene: TRBV19
CDR3 protein: CASQALTEYTDTQYF
CDR3 DNA: TGTGCCAGTCAGGCTTTGACAGAATACACAGATACGCAGTATTTT

clone size: -
J gene: TRBJ1-1
D gene: -
V gene: TRBV18
CDR3 protein: CASSPRAGAAFF
CDR3 DNA: TGTGCCAGCTCACCAAGAGCGGGGGCAGCTTTCTTT

clone size: -
J gene: TRBJ2-3
D gene: -
V gene: TRBV9
CDR3 protein: CASSVRSPRGTDTQYF
CDR3 DNA: TGTGCCAGCAGCGTAAGGTCTCCGAGGGGCACAGATACGCAGTATTTT

clone size: -
J gene: TRBJ2-1
D gene: TRBD2
V gene: TRBV2
CDR3 protein: CASSSGLAVYEQFF
CDR3 DNA: TGTGCCAGCAGTTCGGGACTAGCGGTCTATGAGCAGTTCTTC

clone size: few
J gene: TRBJ2-5
D gene: TRBD2
V gene: TRBV2
CDR3 protein: CASSPLVTSGGETQYF
CDR3 DNA: TGTGCCAGCAGTCCCCTGGTAACTAGCGGGGGGGAGACCCAGTACTTC

clone size: -
J gene: TRBJ1-4
D gene: -
V gene: TRBV9
CDR3 protein: CADRSGSHKEKLFF
CDR3 DNA: TGTGCCGATAGAAGTGGGAGTCACAAGGAAAAACTGTTTTTT

clone size: -
J gene: TRBJ2-7
D gene: -
V gene: TRBV15
CDR3 protein: CATSRDRAGYEQYF
CDR3 DNA: TGTGCCACCAGCAGAGACAGGGCGGGCTACGAGCAGTACTTC

clone size: -
J gene: TRBJ2-3
D gene: -
V gene: TRBV2
CDR3 protein: CASSEPDGTDTQYF
CDR3 DNA: TGTGCCAGCAGTGAACCGGACGGCACAGATACGCAGTATTTT

clone size: -
J gene: TRBJ1-4
D gene: TRBD1
V gene: TRBV7-2
CDR3 protein: CASSLTGGGEKLFF
CDR3 DNA: TGTGCCAGCAGCCTAACAGGGGGAGGTGAAAAACTGTTTTTT

clone size: -
J gene: TRBJ2-2
D gene: TRBD2
V gene: TRBV10-3
CDR3 protein: CAISAGGRDTGELFF
CDR3 DNA: TGTGCCATCAGCGCGGGGGGCCGAGACACCGGGGAGCTGTTTTTT